The rows below give T cell receptor beta chains drawn from one sample of a study of blood T cell repertoires in COVID-19. Repertoires were generated with immunoSEQ multiplex PCR, while TCRdb's copy carries only in-frame clones and drops some. The table lists 95,000 to 130,000 clones, 70% to 85% of them singletons, with 7.5% in the top ten. The sequencing input was peripheral blood. The receptor set was obtained from a man aged 65 to 79 with active or convalescent COVID-19. CDR3s include the opening cysteine and the closing phenylalanine or tryptophan. The D gene is left open where the match is weak. Rows may omit the clone size; those that give it use once, few, many or a size class.

clone size,J gene,D gene,V gene,CDR3 DNA,CDR3 protein
.,TRBJ1-6,TRBD1,TRBV18,TGTGCCAGCTCACCGCGGGTACAGGGGGCTTCTAATTCACCCCTCCACTTT,CASSPRVQGASNSPLHF
.,TRBJ1-2,.,TRBV7-9,TGTGCCAGCAGCGCCCAGGGTGTAACTAACTATGGCTACACCTTC,CASSAQGVTNYGYTF
once,TRBJ2-7,TRBD2,TRBV5-1,TGCGCCAGCAGCTTGTTTTTAGCGGGAGAGCAGTACTTC,CASSLFLAGEQYF
.,TRBJ2-5,TRBD1,TRBV11-3,TGTGCCAGCACCCCCCGGGCAGGGGGTGAGACCCAGTACTTC,CASTPRAGGETQYF
.,TRBJ2-5,TRBD1,TRBV11-1,TGTGCCAGCAGCCGGGGACAGGGAAAGGAAGAGACCCAGTACTTC,CASSRGQGKEETQYF
.,TRBJ1-5,TRBD1,TRBV29-1,TGCAGCGTCGGGACAGGGGTCAATCAGCCCCAGCATTTT,CSVGTGVNQPQHF
few,TRBJ2-4,TRBD1,TRBV27,TGTGCCAGCAGTTTATCCAGGACAGGGAACATTCAGTACTTC,CASSLSRTGNIQYF
.,TRBJ2-7,.,TRBV5-5,TGTGCCAGCAGCTTGGCCGCAGGGGGGAAAGGTACTTTCTACGAGCAGTACTTC,CASSLAAGGKGTFYEQYF
.,TRBJ1-5,TRBD1,TRBV7-2,TGTGCCAGCAGCGAGGACAGGGTCCGGAATCAGCCCCAGCATTTT,CASSEDRVRNQPQHF
.,TRBJ1-4,.,TRBV18,TGTGCCAGCTCACCGTCGTGGCCTGCAACTAATGAAAAACTGTTTTTT,CASSPSWPATNEKLFF
.,TRBJ1-5,TRBD1,TRBV29-1,TGCAGCGTCCGGACAGGGGAGGTCAATCAGCCCCAGCATTTT,CSVRTGEVNQPQHF
.,TRBJ1-1,.,TRBV5-5,TGTGCCAGCAGCTGGGCCCCACAGGGGAACACTGAAGCTTTCTTT,CASSWAPQGNTEAFF
few,TRBJ2-2,.,TRBV7-9,TGTGCCAGCAGCTACCGACAGGAAAAGAAGCCCGGGGAGCTGTTTTTT,CASSYRQEKKPGELFF
.,TRBJ2-3,.,TRBV20-1,TGCAGTGCTAGTGGCGGTGGGAGCACAGATACGCAGTATTTT,CSASGGGSTDTQYF
.,TRBJ2-5,.,TRBV12-3/TRBV12-4,TGTGCCAGCAGTCTCTCTAAGACCCAGTACTTC,CASSLSKTQYF
.,TRBJ1-1,.,TRBV18,TGTGCCAGCTCACCAGGACTGGCTCTTGTGAACACTGAAGCTTTCTTT,CASSPGLALVNTEAFF
.,TRBJ1-6,.,TRBV19,TGTGCCAGTCAGACGGGGATAGCCAATTCACCCCTCCACTTT,CASQTGIANSPLHF
.,TRBJ1-5,TRBD1,TRBV4-1,TGCGCCAGCAGCCAGACAGACAGGGGAGGCAATCAGCCCCAGCATTTT,CASSQTDRGGNQPQHF
.,TRBJ2-1,TRBD1,TRBV28,TGTGCCAGCAGTTTATCCACAGCGAGGGGGCTGGGGCTGTTCTTC,CASSLSTARGLGLFF
.,TRBJ2-2,.,TRBV18,TGTGCCAGCTCACCACCAGAAAGGGGGACCGGGGAGCTGTTTTTT,CASSPPERGTGELFF
.,TRBJ2-1,.,TRBV9,TGTGCCAGCAGCCCCAGCGGCACTGCCGGCAATGAGCAGTTCTTC,CASSPSGTAGNEQFF
.,TRBJ1-1,TRBD1,TRBV24-1,TGTGCCACCAGTGATTTTTTTCGGACAGGCAACACTGAAGCTTTCTTT,CATSDFFRTGNTEAFF
.,TRBJ1-2,.,TRBV6-2/TRBV6-3,TGTGCCAGCAGTTACCAGCTTCGGGCGGACTTCTATGGCTACACCTTC,CASSYQLRADFYGYTF
.,TRBJ2-1,.,TRBV5-6,TGTGCCAGCAGCTTACACAGGCAAGCCTACAATGAGCAGTTCTTC,CASSLHRQAYNEQFF
.,TRBJ1-1,.,TRBV5-1,TGCGCCAGCAGCGAGACAGGGAACACTGAAGCTTTCTTT,CASSETGNTEAFF
few,TRBJ2-3,TRBD2,TRBV10-2,TGCGCCAGCACCGTTAGCGGGAGGGCCGGAGATACGCAGTATTTT,CASTVSGRAGDTQYF
.,TRBJ1-1,TRBD1,TRBV29-1,TGCAGCGTAGACAGGGTGGCGAACACTGAAGCTTTCTTT,CSVDRVANTEAFF
.,TRBJ1-1,TRBD1,TRBV7-9,TGTGCCAGCAGCCCTCGACAGGGGATGAACACTGAAGCTTTCTTT,CASSPRQGMNTEAFF
.,TRBJ2-7,TRBD2,TRBV6-1,TGTGCCAGCAGTGAAGGACTAGCGGGTCCCTACGAGCAGTACTTC,CASSEGLAGPYEQYF
once,TRBJ1-6,.,TRBV7-3,TGTGCCAGCAGCTTATTCGGGGGGCCAGGGGATTCACCCCTCCACTTT,CASSLFGGPGDSPLHF
once,TRBJ2-7,.,TRBV5-4,TGTGCCAGCAGGACAGGTGGGGCCTACGAGCAGTACTTC,CASRTGGAYEQYF
.,TRBJ1-2,.,TRBV15,TGTGCCACCAGCAGAGAAGTAACAGGGCTATACGGCTACACCTTC,CATSREVTGLYGYTF
.,TRBJ1-5,.,TRBV28,TGTGCCAGCAGTTTGGGCAGCCAGGGGCTCCAGCATTTT,CASSLGSQGLQHF
.,TRBJ1-2,TRBD1,TRBV7-9,TGTGCCAGCAGCGTTCCACCCGGACAGGGTTGGGGCTATGGCTACACCTTC,CASSVPPGQGWGYGYTF
.,TRBJ2-7,TRBD2,TRBV5-1,TGCGCCAGCAAACTAGCGGGGGGAACCTACGAGCAGTACTTC,CASKLAGGTYEQYF
.,TRBJ2-2,TRBD2,TRBV4-1,TGCGCCAGCAGCCAATGGAGCGGGGGACCATTCACCGGGGAGCTGTTTTTT,CASSQWSGGPFTGELFF
.,TRBJ2-3,.,TRBV11-3,TGTGCCAGCAGCAGAGGGGGACTATTATCCACAGATACGCAGTATTTT,CASSRGGLLSTDTQYF
.,TRBJ1-5,TRBD1,TRBV10-3,TGTGCCATCAGCCGCGACAGGGTCAATCAGCCCCAGCATTTT,CAISRDRVNQPQHF
.,TRBJ2-4,.,TRBV29-1,TGCAGCGTTGAAGCTGAGTGGGGCTACGACAAAAACATTCAGTACTTC,CSVEAEWGYDKNIQYF
few,TRBJ1-2,.,TRBV2,TGTGCCAGCAGTGTTCAAACCGCAATCGAGGGCTACACCTTC,CASSVQTAIEGYTF
once,TRBJ1-5,.,TRBV2,TGTGCCAGCGGCCGGGAGGGAGGAAATCAGCCCCAGCATTTT,CASGREGGNQPQHF
.,TRBJ2-3,TRBD2,TRBV7-9,TGTGCCAGCAGCTCCGGGACTAGGGGGGGAGATACGCAGTATTTT,CASSSGTRGGDTQYF
.,TRBJ1-3,.,TRBV19,TGTGCCAGTAGTCCCCGGAGCCTGGCGAGCACCATATATTTT,CASSPRSLASTIYF
.,TRBJ2-5,TRBD2,TRBV7-6,TGTGCCAGCAGCTCGGGGGGTGTTTTGGGAGAGACCCAGTACTTC,CASSSGGVLGETQYF
.,TRBJ2-3,.,TRBV6-1,TGTGCCAGCAGTGAAATAGGACGGGGGAACGTGATGGATACGCAGTATTTT,CASSEIGRGNVMDTQYF
.,TRBJ2-1,TRBD2,TRBV12-3/TRBV12-4,TGTGCCAGCGGCGGGCTAGCGGGAGCTGAGCAGTTCTTC,CASGGLAGAEQFF
.,TRBJ1-5,.,TRBV7-6,TGTGCCAGCAGCTTATACAGCAATAGCAATCAGCCCCAGCATTTT,CASSLYSNSNQPQHF
once,TRBJ1-1,TRBD1,TRBV12-3/TRBV12-4,TGTGCCATCTCACAGGGGAAGAACACTGAAGCTTTCTTT,CAISQGKNTEAFF
.,TRBJ1-1,TRBD1,TRBV7-8,TGTGCCAGCAGCTTCCAGGGGGCTCGCACTGAAGCTTTCTTT,CASSFQGARTEAFF
few,TRBJ2-7,TRBD2,TRBV7-2,TGTGCCAGCAGCTTAATGTCTAGCGGGGCCTTTGAGCAGTACTTC,CASSLMSSGAFEQYF
few,TRBJ2-7,TRBD1,TRBV5-1,TGCGCCAGCAGCTTTGGGCAGGGGGCAGCCTACGAGCAGTACTTC,CASSFGQGAAYEQYF
.,TRBJ1-6,.,TRBV2,TGTGCCAGCCGGGTAGCGGGACGCCTGGCCAATTCACCCCTCCACTTT,CASRVAGRLANSPLHF
.,TRBJ1-6,.,TRBV9,TGTGCCAGCAGCGTAACAACAGGAGGGAATTCACCCCTCCACTTT,CASSVTTGGNSPLHF
.,TRBJ2-5,TRBD2,TRBV12-3/TRBV12-4,TGTGCCAGCAGTCCCAGGACTAGCTGGACCCAGTACTTC,CASSPRTSWTQYF